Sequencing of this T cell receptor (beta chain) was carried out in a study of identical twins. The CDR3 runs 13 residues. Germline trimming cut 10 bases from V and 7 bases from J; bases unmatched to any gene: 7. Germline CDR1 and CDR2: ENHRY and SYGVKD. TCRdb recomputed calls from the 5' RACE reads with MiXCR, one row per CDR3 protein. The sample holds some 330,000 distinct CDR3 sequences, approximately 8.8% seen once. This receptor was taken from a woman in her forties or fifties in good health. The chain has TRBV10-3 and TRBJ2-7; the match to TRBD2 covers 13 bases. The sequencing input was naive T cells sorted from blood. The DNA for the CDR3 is TGTGCCACGCGACTAGCGGGAGGAGATGAGCAGTACTTC. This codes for CATRLAGGDEQYF.